This note documents a single T cell receptor beta chain sequence. The CDR3 is 16 residues long. The germline V gene has CDR1 SNHLY and CDR2 FYNNEI. The sample belongs to a study of T cell changes during pregnancy in multiple sclerosis. Clones were sequenced by immunoSEQ multiplex PCR, and TCRdb holds only the in-frame ones, with some missing. The sample lists around 69,000 clones, roughly nine tenths occurring once. This rearrangement joins TRBV2 to TRBJ2-6; tentative D call: TRBD1 (6 bases). The TCR sequence derives from a female donor with multiple sclerosis, enrolled in a pregnancy study. The sample was peripheral blood, taken in the third trimester of pregnancy. CDR3 nucleotides: TGTGCGAGTGGAAACAGGGTAACCTCTGGGGCCAACGTCCTGACTTTC. It translates to CASGNRVTSGANVLTF. Looking up the rest from reference TRBV2 and TRBJ2-6 gives the full variable domain: EPEVTQTPSHQVTQMGQEVILRCVPISNHLYFYWYRQILGQKVEFLVSFYNNEISEKSEIFDDQFSVERPDGSNFTLKIRSTKLEDSAMYFCASGNRVTSGANVLTFGAGSRLTVL.